The entry below describes one T cell receptor (beta chain). Its specificity is unknown. This specimen comes from a study of T-cell memory formation after mild COVID-19. Study-level points and caveats: CD4+ bias marked clones expanding day 15 to 37, unlike balanced contracting clones.

The CDR3 length is 14 residues. CDR1 and CDR2 (germline): MNHEY, SVGAGI. With V trimmed by 4 bases and J by 6 bases, 5 bases remained unmatched. TCRdb analysed the 5' RACE reads with MiXCR anew, one entry per CDR3 protein. Of 250,000 to 300,000 distinct CDR3 sequences in the sample, about 16% are singletons; the top ten hold more than 20%. This sequence joins TRBV6-5 and TRBJ1-1, with 10 bases that match TRBD1. This TCR was sampled from a man aged 18 to 29 who had mild COVID-19 (a few samples of this study predate the infection). Cell type and time point are not known. Sequenced input: PBMCs or a T cell subset sorted from them (not recorded which). For the CDR3, the DNA is TGTGCCAGCAGTTTGACCGGGACAGGGGCTGAAGCTTTCTTT. Translated, it gives CASSLTGTGAEAFF.